This T cell receptor beta chain is from a study of blood T cell repertoires in COVID-19 (dated by TCRdb to 2018 to 2021). Regarding the research as a whole: The collaborator samples originated in the United States, Italy and Spain and spanned the acute and convalescent phases of COVID-19. Subjects who had been exposed to COVID-19, were actively infected with it, or had recovered from it provided the deeply sampled blood TCRbeta repertoires that made up the dataset. Samples came from the ongoing ImmuneRACE study (first 160 participants) plus 1,254 subjects from 6 global collaborators. The repertoires were made available in a free public database intended to serve as a resource for research on the immune response to SARS-CoV-2. The material from the prospective study consisted of cDNA or gDNA derived from T cells, B-cell-depleted T cells, or PBMCs. Where HLA class I and class II types were available, the types were taken from metadata supplied by the sample provider, not from assay-based typing. Nearly every sample came with metadata listing a de-identified subject ID, COVID-19 status, age in years and sex. The study at large found these results: The amount of clinical and demographic metadata varied by source and participant and was provided uncurated.

TCRbeta CDR3 regions were amplified from genomic DNA by means of the immunoSEQ Assay, a bias-controlled multiplex PCR. Per the source publication's procedure: Nucleated cell counts per sample were estimated from amplification of reference gene primers within the assay. To quantify the absolute abundance of each unique TCRbeta CDR3 rearrangement, sequence reads were collapsed and filtered. Productive Simpson clonality was computed per sample as the square root of Simpson's diversity index over productive rearrangements. Sourced from immuneACCESS, this table was stored by TCRdb with only in-frame sequences that have V and J called. A share of the clones is absent; for the studies checked, an unresolved V gene accounts for under half, and the remainder has no known explanation. V and J calls and clone size are those listed in that table; D and trimming were worked out from the DNA. The sample data list roughly 250,000 clones, and approximately 86% of these were observed just once. Approximately 1.7% of the sample comes from the top ten.

Participants in the prospective study were aged about 18 to 100 years, lived in about two dozen United States geographic areas, and enrolled through a virtual design. In the prospective study, cohorts were assigned on the basis of participant-reported clinical history obtained from a screening survey and a study questionnaire. For ImmuneRACE Cohort 3, a participant was defined as recovered based on two consecutive negative NP/OP PCR tests, clearance by a healthcare professional, or resolution of symptoms. Each participant in the prospective study had whole blood, serum and a nasopharyngeal or oropharyngeal swab collected by mobile phlebotomists. Prospective study participants could optionally give additional blood draws and questionnaires over a roughly two-month period. Blood samples from the prospective study were shipped frozen or at room temperature prior to DNA extraction. This clone was found once. Its cognate antigen has yet to be identified. Nothing much larger sits one base from this clone, and base qualities are not available.

The TCR comes from a woman aged 50 to 60 who had recovered from COVID-19. Sequencing was carried out using PBMCs or T cells enriched from blood (not recorded which).

CDR3 loop: CASSLTERSIQYF. The DNA is as follows: TGTGCCAGCAGCTTGACGGAGCGGAGCATTCAGTACTTC. The chain employs TRBV5-4 and TRBJ2-4; tentative D gene TRBD2, with 5 bases matching. Its CDR3 holds 13 amino acids, cysteine through phenylalanine. Only the CDR3 DNA is retained, 39 bases long and in frame from the first base. The germline V gene (reference sequence) gives CDR1 as SGHNT and CDR2 as YYREEE. Trimming at the junction amounts to 1 base on V and 9 bases on J, and the germline ends lie 11 bases apart.